This paragraph covers one TCR beta chain sequence. Antigen unknown. V shed 8 bases and J shed 4 bases, with 9 bases lying between them. Germline V gene data show CDR1 as MNHEY and CDR2 as SVGAGI. The CDR3 has 13 amino acids. The repertoire was sequenced with immunoSEQ multiplex PCR; TCRdb's copy has only in-frame clones and lacks some. The repertoire consists of tens of thousands of clones, with 75% to 85% occurring once and the leading ten covering about 2.5%. The data belong to a study of vaccination effects on CD4 cells after COVID-19. Prior to sequencing, the ViraFEST assay stimulated PBMC with viral peptide pools, which expanded the antigen-specific CD4+ T cells. Investigators separated out CD4+ T cells once around 9 days of culture had passed.

Sequences were derived from CD4+ T cells from PBMCs cultured with HCoV-229E spike peptides, sampled before COVID-19 vaccination. The chain has TRBV6-5 and TRBJ2-6; D gene ambiguous. The sequence came from a human donor who received a COVID-19 vaccine. In DNA, the CDR3 is TGTGCCAGCCAAGGGTCGGGGGCCAACGTCCTGACTTTC. This gives the protein CASQGSGANVLTF.